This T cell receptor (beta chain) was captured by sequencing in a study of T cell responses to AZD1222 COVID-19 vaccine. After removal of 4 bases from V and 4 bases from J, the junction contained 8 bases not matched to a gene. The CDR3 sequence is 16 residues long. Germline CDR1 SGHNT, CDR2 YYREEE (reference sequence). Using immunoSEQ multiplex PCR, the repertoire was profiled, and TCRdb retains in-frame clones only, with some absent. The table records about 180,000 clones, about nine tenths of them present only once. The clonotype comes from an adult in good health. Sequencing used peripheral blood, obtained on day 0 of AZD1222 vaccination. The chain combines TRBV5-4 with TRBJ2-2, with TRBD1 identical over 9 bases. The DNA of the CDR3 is TGTGCCAGCAGCAAAACGACAGGGGGTGCCACCGGGGAGCTGTTTTTT. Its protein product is CASSKTTGGATGELFF.